The entry that follows covers one T cell receptor (beta chain) sequence. Its antigen is as yet unknown. The source of the sample is a study of OX40 agonist ivuxolimab in advanced cancers. Study-wide results and caveats: Normalized expansion of T-cell clones was also low for some nonresponders.

The V gene's germline CDR1 is KGHSH and CDR2 LQKENI. The germline V and J ends were trimmed by 3 bases and 6 bases, with 14 bases remaining between them. This CDR3 has 14 amino acids. Method: immunoSEQ multiplex PCR; TCRdb's copy keeps in-frame clones and lacks some. This table has 42,000 or so clones, about 82% appearing once. This sample comprised CD4+ or CD8+ T cells sorted from blood, obtained in a trial of the OX40 agonist ivuxolimab. The receptor was derived from an adult with an advanced solid tumor such as melanoma, head and neck, liver or kidney cancer. The V call is TRBV18, the J call TRBJ2-5; a possible D gene is TRBD2 (7 bases). The chain's CDR3 is CASSPPGGSKTQYF. CDR3 coding DNA: TGTGCCAGCTCACCCCCGGGGGGCTCCAAGACCCAGTACTTC.